A selection of T cell receptor beta chains follows, all from one sample in a study of T cells in Graves' hyperthyroidism and ophthalmopathy. TCRdb used MiXCR to reprocess the multiplex PCR reads, holding one entry per CDR3 protein. The table lists roughly 100,000 distinct CDR3 sequences, 47% of them singletons. The material sequenced was blood. The receptors here all came from a man in his forties or fifties with Graves' hyperthyroidism. Both conserved end residues are part of each CDR3. The order of the fields is V gene, J gene, D gene, clone size, CDR3 protein, CDR3 DNA. The D gene is left open where the match is weak. Rows may omit the clone size; those that give it use once, few, many or a size class.

TRBV6-5	TRBJ1-6	.	many	CASSDSSSYNSPLHF	TGTGCCAGCAGTGACAGCAGCTCCTATAATTCACCCCTCCACTTT
TRBV29-1	TRBJ1-2	TRBD1	.	CSGGQGAIPLLSGYTF	TGCAGCGGCGGACAGGGGGCGATCCCTCTCCTTTCTGGCTACACCTTC
TRBV2	TRBJ1-2	.	.	CASGPDSYGYAF	TGTGCCAGCGGCCCCGACTCCTATGGCTACGCCTTC
TRBV7-6	TRBJ2-1	.	medium-sized	CASSVMEQHEQFF	TGTGCCAGCAGCGTAATGGAGCAGCATGAGCAGTTCTTC
TRBV19	TRBJ2-5	.	many	CASSIRLDQETQYF	TGTGCCAGTAGTATAAGACTAGACCAAGAGACCCAGTACTTC
TRBV5-1	TRBJ2-5	TRBD1	.	CASSKGTGGETQYF	TGCGCCAGCAGCAAAGGGACAGGCGGAGAGACCCAGTACTTC
TRBV24-1	TRBJ1-1	.	.	CATSFKTGSLSAFF	TGTGCCACCAGTTTCAAAACGGGCAGTTTGTCAGCTTTCTTT
TRBV7-9	TRBJ2-7	TRBD2	.	CASSLGVPAGGAGEQYF	TGTGCCAGCAGCTTGGGGGTGCCTGCGGGAGGGGCGGGAGAGCAGTACTTC
TRBV19	TRBJ2-7	TRBD2	.	CASSMTSGRAREQYF	TGTGCCAGTAGTATGACTAGCGGGAGGGCCCGCGAGCAGTACTTC
TRBV6-2/TRBV6-3	TRBJ1-5	TRBD1	many	CASSEWDRVNQPQHF	TGTGCCAGCAGCGAGTGGGACAGGGTGAATCAGCCCCAGCATTTT
TRBV10-3	TRBJ2-4	TRBD2	many	CAISESGAGGNIQYF	TGTGCCATCAGTGAGTCTGGAGCGGGGGGTAACATTCAGTACTTC
TRBV11-2	TRBJ2-3	.	many	CASSLSAPSTDTQYF	TGTGCCAGCAGTCTAAGCGCGCCCAGCACAGATACGCAGTATTTT
TRBV5-4	TRBJ2-1	TRBD1	many	CASSFLGQAGNNEQFF	TGTGCCAGCAGCTTCCTCGGACAGGCGGGTAACAATGAGCAGTTCTTC
TRBV20-1	TRBJ2-3	TRBD1	many	CSARDWFFGTGTTDTQYF	TGCAGTGCTAGAGATTGGTTCTTCGGGACAGGGACCACAGATACGCAGTATTTT
TRBV20-1	TRBJ2-3	TRBD2	.	CSARGVSGPSMHF	TGCAGTGCTAGGGGGGTTAGCGGGCCTTCCATGCATTTT
TRBV13	TRBJ2-7	.	many	CASSLTRQAAYSYEQYF	TGTGCCAGCAGCTTAACCCGACAGGCCGCCTACTCCTACGAGCAGTACTTC
TRBV7-2	TRBJ2-5	.	.	CASSQGLNQETQYF	TGTGCCAGCAGCCAAGGACTAAACCAAGAGACCCAGTACTTC
TRBV10-3	TRBJ1-1	.	.	CAISGDAFMNTEAFF	TGTGCCATCAGTGGAGACGCTTTCATGAACACTGAAGCTTTCTTT
TRBV2	TRBJ2-5	.	many	CASSEERVKETQYF	TGTGCCAGCAGTGAGGAGCGGGTTAAAGAGACCCAGTACTTC
TRBV20-1	TRBJ2-7	TRBD1	.	CSASGTGNYEQYF	TGCAGTGCCTCCGGGACAGGAAACTACGAGCAGTACTTC
TRBV7-8	TRBJ2-5	TRBD2	many	CASSFGLAELSRQETQYF	TGTGCCAGCAGCTTTGGACTAGCGGAGTTAAGCCGCCAAGAGACCCAGTACTTC
TRBV7-2	TRBJ1-6	.	.	CASSSGPSTENSPLHF	TGTGCCAGCAGCTCCGGACCTAGCACAGAGAATTCACCCCTCCACTTT
TRBV2	TRBJ1-5	TRBD1	many	CASSEEQGNNQPQHF	TGTGCCAGCAGTGAAGAACAGGGGAACAATCAGCCCCAGCATTTT
TRBV11-2	TRBJ2-7	TRBD1	.	CASSPPRQGSHEQYF	TGTGCCAGCAGCCCCCCACGACAGGGCTCCCACGAGCAGTACTTC
TRBV2	TRBJ1-1	.	.	CASSTQSGATTTEAFF	TGTGCCAGCAGTACACAATCTGGGGCCACGACCACTGAAGCTTTCTTT
TRBV9	TRBJ2-6	TRBD1	many	CASSVAQGGVRANVLTF	TGTGCCAGCAGCGTAGCGCAAGGGGGCGTTAGGGCCAACGTCCTGACTTTC